This section outlines one T cell receptor beta chain sequence together with its context. Primers used in a second PCR of roughly 6 to 12 cycles were a sample-barcoded 5' primer and a J-beta primer mix. Each cDNA molecule, via a template-switch adaptor with 12 random nucleotides, was tagged. TCRdb processed the 5' RACE reads anew with MiXCR; each CDR3 protein has one entry. The sample includes about 800,000 distinct CDR3 sequences, over 45% seen only once; the top ten take roughly 20%. PBMCs, at least 7 million per sample, were isolated. Total RNA, at least 5 micrograms per sample, came from PBMCs. Germline V gene data show CDR1 as MNHEY and CDR2 as SVGAGI. The CDR3 runs to 15 residues. Trimming removed 7 bases from V and 5 bases from J; junction bases left unmatched: 11. These data are taken from a study of blood T cells in healthy people across ages. Study at large: With template switching, about one barcoded beta molecule was captured per two T cells.

This chain connects TRBV6-5 to TRBJ2-1, with TRBD1 matching 7 bases. Sequenced: blood. The source is a man aged 30 to 39 in good health. The CDR3 spells CASNRWGQPDNEQFF. The CDR3, as DNA: TGTGCCAGCAACAGGTGGGGACAGCCGGACAATGAGCAGTTCTTC.